Below are 9 T cell receptor beta chains sequenced from a single sample in a study of T cells in Graves' hyperthyroidism and ophthalmopathy. Researchers amplified the TCR beta CDR3 regions from RNA transcripts. With the HTBI primer set, the TCR CDR3 went through a first round of RT-PCR. TCRdb passed the multiplex PCR reads through MiXCR, listing each CDR3 protein once. The sample records roughly 300,000 distinct CDR3 sequences, around a fifth being singletons. The sequencing sample was made of blood. Receptors originate from a woman in her forties or fifties with Graves' hyperthyroidism.

This clonotype came up many times. The chain couples TRBV28 to TRBJ1-2; D remains ambiguous. The germline V and J ends were trimmed by 0 bases and 7 bases, with 6 bases remaining between them. Germline V gene data show CDR1 as MDHEN and CDR2 as SYDVKM. This CDR3 has 12 amino acids. The chain's CDR3 is CASSLWGSGYTF. The DNA of the CDR3 is TGTGCCAGCAGTTTATGGGGCTCTGGCTACACCTTC.

A single count supports this clonotype. The rearrangement uses TRBV13 and TRBJ2-7, with TRBD2 identical over 7 bases. The germline V gene encodes CDR1 PRHDT and CDR2 FYEKMQ (reference sequence). V dropped 6 bases and J dropped 0; count of bases not matched to a gene: 8. This CDR3 is 15 amino acids long. The CDR3, as DNA: TGTGCCAGCAGGCCCCCGGGCGGGAGCTCCTACGAGCAGTACTTC. The encoded protein is CASRPPGGSSYEQYF.

The chain is built from TRBV20-1 and TRBJ2-7; 9 nucleotides line up with TRBD1. The CDR3 runs to 13 residues. CDR1 and CDR2 (germline): DFQATT, SNEGSKA (reference sequence). The CDR3 here is CTVAGDRAYEQYF. CDR3 nucleotides: TGCACCGTCGCGGGGGACAGGGCCTACGAGCAGTACTTC.

In this sample, this clonotype turned up many times. The V call is TRBV3-1, the J call TRBJ1-1, with D uncertain. CDR1 LGHDT and CDR2 YNNKEL come from the germline V gene (reference sequence). The V and J ends lost 4 bases and 11 bases respectively, with 17 bases between them. The CDR3 is 13 amino acids. The CDR3 bases are TGTGCCAGCAGCCTACAGCGGTTCGGGGTGGCTTTCTTT. Protein sequence: CASSLQRFGVAFF.

This clonotype was detected ten times or more. The CDR3 region is CAWGTGTGRETQYF. The DNA of the CDR3 is TGTGCCTGGGGGACCGGGACAGGGCGTGAGACCCAGTACTTC. The V and J genes are TRBV30 and TRBJ2-5; TRBD1 aligns across 9 bases. This CDR3 has 14 amino acids. V shed 5 bases and J 5 bases; nucleotides not matched to a gene: 9. Germline V lookup: CDR1 GTSNPN, CDR2 SVGIG (reference sequence).

This clonotype was detected a few times. The J gene is TRBJ2-1, the V gene TRBV10-3; D is possibly TRBD2 (6 bases). Germline V lookup: CDR1 ENHRY, CDR2 SYGVKD. Between the trimmed V and J ends, which lost 4 bases and 5 bases, there was a span of 6 bases. The CDR3 length is 12 residues. CDR3: CAISGRDNEQFF. The CDR3 DNA is TGTGCCATCAGTGGGAGGGACAATGAGCAGTTCTTC.

This clonotype was counted ten times or more. This chain joins TRBV3-1 and TRBJ2-7; D is unresolved. Trimming stripped 2 bases from V and 0 bases from J, with 14 bases between. CDR1 and CDR2 from the germline V gene are LGHDT and YNNKEL (reference sequence). The CDR3 extends over 16 amino acids. The DNA for the CDR3 is TGTGCCAGCAGCCAAAGAGTGGGATCGAGCTCCTACGAGCAGTACTTC. This codes for CASSQRVGSSSYEQYF.

This clonotype occurred many times. V and J are TRBV20-1 and TRBJ2-5, with a possible D match to TRBD2 (7 bases). In germline, CDR1 is DFQATT, CDR2 SNEGSKA (reference sequence). The CDR3 runs 14 residues. The V end lost 1 base, the J end lost 4 bases, and 13 bases lay between the germline ends. CDR3 nucleotide sequence: TGCAGTGCTAGAGGCTCCGGGGGGCGAGAGACCCAGTACTTC. This encodes CSARGSGGRETQYF.

This clonotype was counted at least ten times. The gene calls are TRBV6-2 or TRBV6-3 and TRBJ1-5; D may be TRBD1 (6 bases). V lost 0 bases, J lost 2 bases, and 14 bases lay in between. Germline CDR1 is MNHEY and CDR2 is SVGEGT. The CDR3 sequence is 17 residues long. This CDR3 is CASSYSRGRGGNQPQHF. The CDR3 bases are TGTGCCAGCAGTTACTCGAGAGGCAGGGGTGGCAATCAGCCCCAGCATTTT.